The rows below give T cell receptor beta chains drawn from one sample of a study of blood T cell repertoires in COVID-19. Clones were sequenced by immunoSEQ multiplex PCR, and TCRdb holds only the in-frame ones, with some missing. The table shows about 220,000 clones, with 85% to 90% occurring only once. The source material was PBMCs or T cells enriched from blood (not recorded which). Source of these receptors: a young woman in a cohort exposed to, infected with or recovered from COVID-19 (not recorded which). Both conserved end residues are part of each CDR3. The D gene is left open where the match is weak. Clone size is given for some rows only: seen once, a few or many times, or a class if the clone is expanded.

D: .; V: TRBV5-1; J: TRBJ2-1; size: .; DNA: TGCGCCAGCAGCCTTTCGATGAGCTCCTACAATGAGCAGTTCTTC; CDR3: CASSLSMSSYNEQFF
D: .; V: TRBV28; J: TRBJ1-6; size: .; DNA: TGTGCCAGCACCATCGCAATCACAGGCCCAAATTCACCCCTCCACTTT; CDR3: CASTIAITGPNSPLHF
D: TRBD1; V: TRBV7-9; J: TRBJ2-5; size: .; DNA: TGTGCCAGCAGCTTGGACAGGGGGCGAGAGACCCAGTACTTC; CDR3: CASSLDRGRETQYF
D: .; V: TRBV19; J: TRBJ2-7; size: .; DNA: TGTGCCAGTAGTATAGTGGCAGGGGTCAGCTACGAGCAGTACTTC; CDR3: CASSIVAGVSYEQYF
D: .; V: TRBV29-1; J: TRBJ1-2; size: .; DNA: TGCAGCGTTGAAGGGCAGGGAAGAAGTGGCTACACCTTC; CDR3: CSVEGQGRSGYTF
D: .; V: TRBV19; J: TRBJ2-4; size: .; DNA: TGTGCCAGTAGTATAGATGGGCCCGAGGGTCCCAAAAACATTCAGTACTTC; CDR3: CASSIDGPEGPKNIQYF
D: .; V: TRBV6-2/TRBV6-3; J: TRBJ2-7; size: .; DNA: TGTGCCAGCAGTTCGCTCAGATACGAGCAGTACTTC; CDR3: CASSSLRYEQYF
D: .; V: TRBV5-1; J: TRBJ2-2; size: .; DNA: TGCGCCAGCACCCTTTACGGGGGCACCGGGGAGCTGTTTTTT; CDR3: CASTLYGGTGELFF
D: .; V: TRBV4-1; J: TRBJ1-1; size: .; DNA: TGCGCCAGCAGCGCACTCCTGAACACTGAAGCTTTCTTT; CDR3: CASSALLNTEAFF
D: .; V: TRBV28; J: TRBJ1-3; size: .; DNA: TGTGCCAGCAGTCTAGGTGGAAACACCATATATTTT; CDR3: CASSLGGNTIYF
D: .; V: TRBV11-1; J: TRBJ1-3; size: .; DNA: TGTGCCAGCAGCTCGAACAGGGCTGGAAACACCATATATTTT; CDR3: CASSSNRAGNTIYF
D: .; V: TRBV5-6; J: TRBJ2-5; size: .; DNA: TGTGCCAGCAGCTTGGCCAGGGAGGCGACCCAGTACTTC; CDR3: CASSLAREATQYF
D: TRBD1; V: TRBV20-1; J: TRBJ1-2; size: once; DNA: TGCAGTGCTAGTTTTCGGGACAGGGACTATGGCTACACCTTC; CDR3: CSASFRDRDYGYTF
D: TRBD2; V: TRBV30; J: TRBJ2-1; size: .; DNA: TGTGCCTGGAGTGGGGCCGGAAGGGGACTAGCGGGAGGTTACAATGAGCAGTTCTTC; CDR3: CAWSGAGRGLAGGYNEQFF
D: .; V: TRBV14; J: TRBJ1-5; size: .; DNA: TGTGCCAGCAGCTTCCGACGGCAGGGGAGGGCTCAGCCCCAGCATTTT; CDR3: CASSFRRQGRAQPQHF
D: TRBD1; V: TRBV7-6; J: TRBJ1-4; size: .; DNA: TGTGCCAGCAGCTTGGGGACAGACACAACTAATGAAAAACTGTTTTTT; CDR3: CASSLGTDTTNEKLFF
D: .; V: TRBV5-8; J: TRBJ1-6; size: .; DNA: TGTGCCAGCAGCTTGGGTACAAGGCTGCAGCGGTCACCCCTCCACTTT; CDR3: CASSLGTRLQRSPLHF
D: TRBD1; V: TRBV6-5; J: TRBJ1-2; size: .; DNA: TGTGCCAGCAGCCTAACAGGGGGCGCGGGTGGCTACACCTTC; CDR3: CASSLTGGAGGYTF
D: TRBD1; V: TRBV19; J: TRBJ2-7; size: .; DNA: TGTGCCAGTGCCTATTCGAGGACAGGGGGAGACTACGAGCAGTACTTC; CDR3: CASAYSRTGGDYEQYF
D: TRBD1; V: TRBV15; J: TRBJ2-3; size: .; DNA: TGTGCCACCAGCACGGGGACAGGGGGCCCCACAGATACGCAGTATTTT; CDR3: CATSTGTGGPTDTQYF
D: TRBD1; V: TRBV27; J: TRBJ2-7; size: .; DNA: TGTGCCAGCAGTTCATGGGGGACAGGGGTTAGCGAGCAGTACTTC; CDR3: CASSSWGTGVSEQYF
D: .; V: TRBV15; J: TRBJ1-4; size: few; DNA: TGTGCCACCAGCAGAGGACAGGTCGGTGAAAAACTGTTTTTT; CDR3: CATSRGQVGEKLFF
D: .; V: TRBV30; J: TRBJ2-1; size: .; DNA: TGTGCCTGGACTAGTGAAGTTTACAATGAGCAGTTCTTC; CDR3: CAWTSEVYNEQFF
D: .; V: TRBV4-1; J: TRBJ2-3; size: once; DNA: TGCGCCAGCAAGGAGGCAAATAAAGATACGCAGTATTTT; CDR3: CASKEANKDTQYF
D: .; V: TRBV6-5; J: TRBJ1-5; size: .; DNA: TGTGCCAGCACCAGGGCCCGCCTGCCCCAGCATTTT; CDR3: CASTRARLPQHF
D: TRBD1; V: TRBV2; J: TRBJ1-5; size: .; DNA: TGTGCCGGTGGACAGGGGGCTAATAGCAATCAGCCCCAGCATTTT; CDR3: CAGGQGANSNQPQHF
D: TRBD1; V: TRBV7-3; J: TRBJ1-1; size: .; DNA: TGTGCCAGCAGCCATAAAGGGACGGACAGGGAAGGTTGGACTGAAGCTTTCTTT; CDR3: CASSHKGTDREGWTEAFF
D: .; V: TRBV19; J: TRBJ2-5; size: .; DNA: TGTGCCAGTAGTATCGACCGGGATCATCAGGAGACCCAGTACTTC; CDR3: CASSIDRDHQETQYF
D: TRBD2; V: TRBV5-1; J: TRBJ2-3; size: few; DNA: TGCGCCAGCAGCTTGGGACTAGCGGGGGGGTTCGATACGCAGTATTTT; CDR3: CASSLGLAGGFDTQYF
D: .; V: TRBV25-1; J: TRBJ1-6; size: .; DNA: TGTGCCAGCAGTGAGAGGGTTGGTTCACCCCTCCACTTT; CDR3: CASSERVGSPLHF
D: TRBD1; V: TRBV20-1; J: TRBJ2-2; size: .; DNA: TGCAGTGCTAGTGCCGCTCGGACAGGAAACACCGGGGAGCTGTTTTTT; CDR3: CSASAARTGNTGELFF
D: .; V: TRBV5-1; J: TRBJ1-3; size: .; DNA: TGCGCCAGCAGCTTGACATCTCCAGGAAACACCATATATTTT; CDR3: CASSLTSPGNTIYF
D: TRBD1; V: TRBV5-4; J: TRBJ1-6; size: .; DNA: TGTGCCAGCAGCTTTGGTGGGACAGGGACCAATAATAATTCACCCCTCCACTTT; CDR3: CASSFGGTGTNNNSPLHF
D: TRBD1; V: TRBV28; J: TRBJ1-5; size: .; DNA: TGTGCCAGCAGTTTTGTGCAGGGGGCAACGGGACGCCAGCCCCAGCATTTT; CDR3: CASSFVQGATGRQPQHF
D: .; V: TRBV4-1; J: TRBJ1-2; size: .; DNA: TGCGCCAGCAGCCAAGATCAGGCGACCGCCCTCGGCTACACCTTC; CDR3: CASSQDQATALGYTF
D: TRBD1; V: TRBV19; J: TRBJ2-2; size: .; DNA: TGTGCCACCACAAGAGATTCGGGACAGTTCACCGGGGAGCTGTTTTTT; CDR3: CATTRDSGQFTGELFF
D: .; V: TRBV9; J: TRBJ1-6; size: .; DNA: TGTGCCAGCAGCGTAGATAGCTCCTATAATTCACCCCTCCACTTT; CDR3: CASSVDSSYNSPLHF
D: TRBD1; V: TRBV3-1/TRBV3-2; J: TRBJ1-3; size: once; DNA: TGTGCCAGCAGCCAAGATCCGGCTGACAGGGACCTCCTAAACACCATATATTTT; CDR3: CASSQDPADRDLLNTIYF
D: TRBD2; V: TRBV10-3; J: TRBJ2-5; size: .; DNA: TGTGCCATTGGGACTAGCGAAGAGACCCAGTACTTC; CDR3: CAIGTSEETQYF
D: .; V: TRBV28; J: TRBJ2-7; size: .; DNA: TGTGCCAGCAGTTTTGCGTCTGTTGGGCAGGGAGGAGGATACGAGCAGTACTTC; CDR3: CASSFASVGQGGGYEQYF
D: .; V: TRBV2; J: TRBJ2-1; size: .; DNA: TGTGCCAGCAGTGAGGGCAGGGGCTCCTACAATGAGCAGTTCTTC; CDR3: CASSEGRGSYNEQFF
D: .; V: TRBV7-9; J: TRBJ2-1; size: .; DNA: TGTGCCAGCAGCCCCCAACCACTGTACAATGAGCAGTTCTTC; CDR3: CASSPQPLYNEQFF
D: .; V: TRBV7-2; J: TRBJ2-1; size: .; DNA: TGTGCCAGCAGCTTAGCGGGTAGCAGAGGTGAGCAGTTCTTC; CDR3: CASSLAGSRGEQFF
D: .; V: TRBV3-1/TRBV3-2; J: TRBJ2-1; size: .; DNA: TGTGCCAGCAGCCAAAATTGGGGGGATTCCGGGAAGGCGTACAATGAGCAGTTCTTC; CDR3: CASSQNWGDSGKAYNEQFF
D: TRBD1; V: TRBV28; J: TRBJ2-7; size: .; DNA: TGTGCCACAACCTCTGGGACAGCGACCTACGAGCAGTACTTC; CDR3: CATTSGTATYEQYF
D: .; V: TRBV6-2/TRBV6-3; J: TRBJ1-1; size: .; DNA: TGTGCCAGCAGTTACGACAGATACACTGAAGCTTTCTTT; CDR3: CASSYDRYTEAFF
D: TRBD1; V: TRBV5-4; J: TRBJ2-4; size: .; DNA: TGTGCCAGCAGCCACATGTCGGACAGGGTGGCCAAAAACATTCAGTACTTC; CDR3: CASSHMSDRVAKNIQYF
D: .; V: TRBV21-1; J: TRBJ1-4; size: .; DNA: TGTGCCAGCACCTACGGACTCACCATTAATGAAAAACTGTTTTTT; CDR3: CASTYGLTINEKLFF
D: TRBD1; V: TRBV6-5; J: TRBJ1-1; size: .; DNA: TGTGCCAGCAGGCCACAGGGGGCTGAAGCTTTCTTT; CDR3: CASRPQGAEAFF
D: .; V: TRBV6-5; J: TRBJ2-7; size: .; DNA: TGTGCCAGCAGTTACTCTGGCGGGGTAAGCTCCTACGAGCAGTACTTC; CDR3: CASSYSGGVSSYEQYF
D: .; V: TRBV9; J: TRBJ2-5; size: once; DNA: TGTGCCAGCAGCGTAGATCTGGAGACCCAGTACTTC; CDR3: CASSVDLETQYF
D: TRBD1; V: TRBV3-1/TRBV3-2; J: TRBJ1-5; size: .; DNA: TGTGCCAGCAGTCTTTCGACAGGGACCCATCAGCCCCAGCATTTT; CDR3: CASSLSTGTHQPQHF
D: TRBD2; V: TRBV28; J: TRBJ2-2; size: .; DNA: TGTGCCAGCACACTAGCGGGAGAGAGCACCGGGGAGCTGTTTTTT; CDR3: CASTLAGESTGELFF
D: .; V: TRBV27; J: TRBJ2-3; size: .; DNA: TGTGCCAGCGGCCCTCCAGCGGAGGCAGATACGCAGTATTTT; CDR3: CASGPPAEADTQYF
D: TRBD2; V: TRBV7-3; J: TRBJ2-3; size: .; DNA: TGTGCCAGCAGCTTTTCCGGGGGGGTGAGAGATACGCAGTATTTT; CDR3: CASSFSGGVRDTQYF
D: .; V: TRBV5-4; J: TRBJ2-5; size: .; DNA: TGTGCCAGCAGCCCCGGCGGAGGTGAGACCCAGTACTTC; CDR3: CASSPGGGETQYF
D: .; V: TRBV5-1; J: TRBJ2-2; size: many; DNA: TGCGCCAGCAGCCCGTCTTCTACTCCCGGGGAGCTGTTTTTT; CDR3: CASSPSSTPGELFF
D: TRBD1; V: TRBV7-9; J: TRBJ1-2; size: .; DNA: TGTGCCAGCAGCCTCTCCTCGACAGGGAGTCCCACCTTC; CDR3: CASSLSSTGSPTF
D: TRBD1; V: TRBV7-8; J: TRBJ1-3; size: .; DNA: TGTGCCAGCAGCGCGACAGGGAACTCTGGAAACACCATATATTTT; CDR3: CASSATGNSGNTIYF
D: TRBD1; V: TRBV29-1; J: TRBJ1-2; size: .; DNA: TGCAGCGTTGACTGGAGGGGGCATGGCAATAACTATGGCTACACCTTC; CDR3: CSVDWRGHGNNYGYTF